The source of this T cell receptor (beta chain) is a study of T-cell reconstitution after alpha-beta-depleted transplantation in children (dated by TCRdb to 2016 to 2017). Turning to the overall study: T-cell immune reconstitution after TCRalphabeta/CD19-depleted allogeneic hematopoietic cell transplantation in children was quantitatively tracked in the study by means of TCR repertoire profiling.

Measured from the cysteine to the phenylalanine, the CDR3 is 13 residues long. The CDR3 DNA has 39 bases and is translated from base 1. CDR1 SGHRS and CDR2 YFSETQ were looked up in the germline V gene. V loses 3 bases, J loses 4 bases, and the germline ends lie 7 bases apart. This clonotype has a count of ten or more. It has no known antigen specificity. There are no base qualities to consult, and no much larger clone falls within one base. The library was generated by PCR. The instrument was an Illumina HiSeq 2500. Molecular barcoding was employed in the preparation of TCR libraries, with unique molecular identifiers being used to normalize TCRbeta repertoire quantification. The public reads were reanalyzed by TCRdb: fastp trimming at Q25, MiXCR alignment, in-frame beta chains only. Rows with one shared CDR3 protein collapse into an entry with the most common genes and DNA. In all, the sample holds more than 250,000 distinct CDR3 sequences, and approximately 9.6% of those were seen once. The top ten clonotypes cover about 9.5% of the sample.

This chain joins TRBV5-1 to TRBJ2-2, with no confidently assigned D gene. The clonotype comes from a human donor who donated a stem cell graft to a child with SCID. The sequencing used PBMCs from the stem cell graft donor, collected from the stem cell graft. The DNA sequence reads TGCGCCAGCAGCTCTCAGGTCACCGGGGAGCTGTTTTTT. This codes for CASSSQVTGELFF.